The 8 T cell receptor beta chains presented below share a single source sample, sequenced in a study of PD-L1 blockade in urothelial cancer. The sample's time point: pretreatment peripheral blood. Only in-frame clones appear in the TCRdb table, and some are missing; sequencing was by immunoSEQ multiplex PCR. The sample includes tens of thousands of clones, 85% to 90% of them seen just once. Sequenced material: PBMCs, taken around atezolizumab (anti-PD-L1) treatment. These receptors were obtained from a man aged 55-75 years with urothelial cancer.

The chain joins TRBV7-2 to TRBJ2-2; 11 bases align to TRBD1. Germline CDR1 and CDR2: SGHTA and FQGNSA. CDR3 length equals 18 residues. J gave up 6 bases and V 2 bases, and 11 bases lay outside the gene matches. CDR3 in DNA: TGTGCCAGCAGCTTATCCCTGGACAGGGGGCGCATGTCCGGGGAGCTGTTTTTT. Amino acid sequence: CASSLSLDRGRMSGELFF.

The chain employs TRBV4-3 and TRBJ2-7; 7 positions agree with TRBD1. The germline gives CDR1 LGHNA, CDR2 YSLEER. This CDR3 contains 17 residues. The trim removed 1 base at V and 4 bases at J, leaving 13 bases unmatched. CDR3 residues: CASSQGAGTESYYEQYF. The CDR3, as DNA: TGCGCCAGCAGCCAAGGTGCCGGGACAGAATCATATTACGAGCAGTACTTC.

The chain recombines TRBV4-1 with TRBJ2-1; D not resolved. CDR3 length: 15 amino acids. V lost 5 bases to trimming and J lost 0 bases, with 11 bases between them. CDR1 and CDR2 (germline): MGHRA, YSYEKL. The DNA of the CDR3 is TGCGCCAGCAGCTGGCTAAGGAGCTCCTACAATGAGCAGTTCTTC. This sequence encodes CASSWLRSSYNEQFF.

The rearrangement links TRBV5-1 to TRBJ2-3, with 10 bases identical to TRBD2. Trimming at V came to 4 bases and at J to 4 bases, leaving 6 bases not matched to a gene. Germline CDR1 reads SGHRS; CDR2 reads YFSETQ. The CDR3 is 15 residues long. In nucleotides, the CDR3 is TGCGCCAGCAGCCAGAAGCGGGGGGGTCCAGATACGCAGTATTTT. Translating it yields CASSQKRGGPDTQYF.

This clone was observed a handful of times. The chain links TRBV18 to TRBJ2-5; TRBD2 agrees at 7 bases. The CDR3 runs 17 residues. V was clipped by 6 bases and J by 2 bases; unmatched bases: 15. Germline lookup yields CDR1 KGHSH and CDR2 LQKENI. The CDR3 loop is CASSYAASGMGQETQYF. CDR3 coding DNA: TGTGCCAGCTCGTACGCGGCGAGCGGGATGGGACAAGAGACCCAGTACTTC.

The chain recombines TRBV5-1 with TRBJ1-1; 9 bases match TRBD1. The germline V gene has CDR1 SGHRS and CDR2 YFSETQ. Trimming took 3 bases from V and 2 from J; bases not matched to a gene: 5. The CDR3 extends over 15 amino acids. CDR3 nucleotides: TGCGCCAGCAGCTCCAACAGGGGGCGTAACACTGAAGCTTTCTTT. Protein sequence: CASSSNRGRNTEAFF.

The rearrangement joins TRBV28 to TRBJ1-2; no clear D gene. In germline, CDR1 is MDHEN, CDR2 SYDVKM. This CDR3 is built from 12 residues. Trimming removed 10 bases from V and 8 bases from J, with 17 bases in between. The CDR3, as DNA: TGTGCCACCCCAGACGGGGTCGGGGGCTACACCTTC. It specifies CATPDGVGGYTF.

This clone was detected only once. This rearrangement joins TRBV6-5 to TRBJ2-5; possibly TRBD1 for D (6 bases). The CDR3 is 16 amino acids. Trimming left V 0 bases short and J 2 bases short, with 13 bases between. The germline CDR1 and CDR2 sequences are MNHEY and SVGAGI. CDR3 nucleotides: TGTGCCAGCAGTTACTCGTCAGGGGTGACACAAGAGACCCAGTACTTC. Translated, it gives CASSYSSGVTQETQYF.